One TCR beta chain is described in this entry. Its antigen remains unknown. The study ran its PCR with 60 Vbeta and 13 Jbeta primers. Sequencing used immunoSEQ multiplex PCR; TCRdb keeps in-frame clones, though not all of them. The data contain tens of thousands of clones, 75% to 80% of them singletons. Among the donors, all were healthy bone marrow donors. J gave up 10 bases and V 6 bases, and 7 bases lay outside the gene matches. The CDR3 length is 13 residues. Germline CDR1 reads MDHEN; CDR2 reads SYDVKM. These data originate in a study of cytomegalovirus exposure and HLA in healthy donors. Findings of the study overall: Presence/absence analysis assumed near-uniform sequencing depth across donors. In a later analysis, TCR beta V- and J-gene trimming was associated with a missense DCLRE1C variant.

This sequence originates from a female donor in good health and CMV-seronegative. Sequencing input: PBMCs. V is TRBV28 and J is TRBJ2-2; 8 nucleotides line up with TRBD1. For the CDR3, the DNA is TGTGCCAGCAGACCAGGGGGCCTTGAGGAGCTGTTTTTT. It yields the protein CASRPGGLEELFF.